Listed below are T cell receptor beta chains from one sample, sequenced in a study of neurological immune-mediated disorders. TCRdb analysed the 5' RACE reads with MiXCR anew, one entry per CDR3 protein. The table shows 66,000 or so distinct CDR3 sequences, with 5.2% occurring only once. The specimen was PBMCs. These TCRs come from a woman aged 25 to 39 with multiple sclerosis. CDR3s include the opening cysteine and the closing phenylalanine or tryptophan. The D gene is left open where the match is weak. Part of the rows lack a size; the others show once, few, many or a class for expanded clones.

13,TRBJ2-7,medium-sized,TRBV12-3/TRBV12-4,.,CASSPRISYEQYF,TGTGCCAGCAGTCCCCGGATCAGCTACGAGCAGTACTTC
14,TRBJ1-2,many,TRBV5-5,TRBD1,CASSYGTDFYGYTF,TGTGCCAGCAGCTACGGGACAGACTTCTATGGCTACACCTTC
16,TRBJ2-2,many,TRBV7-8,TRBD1,CASSLILPGGTGELFF,TGTGCCAGCAGCTTAATTCTTCCAGGGGGCACCGGGGAGCTGTTTTTT
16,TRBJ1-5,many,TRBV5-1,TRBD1,CASSLDGSGGHQPQHF,TGCGCCAGCAGCTTGGATGGCTCAGGGGGACATCAGCCCCAGCATTTT
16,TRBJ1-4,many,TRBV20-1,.,CSARWCMRPRNEKLFF,TGCAGTGCTAGGTGGTGTATGAGGCCGAGAAATGAAAAACTGTTTTTT
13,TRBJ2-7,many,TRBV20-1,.,CSARGGSSYEQYF,TGCAGTGCTAGGGGTGGGAGCTCCTACGAGCAGTACTTC
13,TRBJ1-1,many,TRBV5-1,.,CASSSRGNTEAFF,TGCGCCAGCAGCTCCAGGGGGAACACTGAAGCTTTCTTT
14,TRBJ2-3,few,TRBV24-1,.,CATSDPGRTDTQYF,TGTGCCACCAGTGACCCCGGCCGCACAGATACGCAGTATTTT
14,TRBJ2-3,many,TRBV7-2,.,CASSLRQYSDTQYF,TGTGCCAGCAGCTTACGACAGTACTCAGATACGCAGTATTTT
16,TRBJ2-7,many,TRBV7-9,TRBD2,CASSPRTSGRAYEQYF,TGTGCCAGCAGCCCCCGGACTAGCGGGCGAGCCTACGAGCAGTACTTC
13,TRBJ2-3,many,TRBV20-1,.,CSARAPDTDMQYF,TGCAGTGCTAGAGCTCCCGACACAGATATGCAGTATTTT
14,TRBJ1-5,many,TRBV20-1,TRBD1,CSANRDRVDQPQHF,TGCAGTGCGAACCGGGACAGGGTTGATCAGCCCCAGCATTTT
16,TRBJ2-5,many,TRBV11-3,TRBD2,CASSSSSGGRGETQYF,TGTGCCAGCAGCTCGTCAAGCGGGGGTAGGGGGGAGACCCAGTACTTC
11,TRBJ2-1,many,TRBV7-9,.,CASSFTNEQFF,TGTGCCAGCAGCTTTACGAATGAGCAGTTCTTC
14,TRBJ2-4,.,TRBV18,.,CASSVQGGENIQYF,TGTGCCAGCTCAGTCCAGGGTGGAGAGAACATTCAGTACTTC
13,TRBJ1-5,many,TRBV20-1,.,CSARRDPNQPQHF,TGCAGTGCCAGGAGGGATCCGAATCAGCCCCAGCATTTT
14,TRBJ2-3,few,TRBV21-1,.,CASRRLVSLDTQYF,TGTGCCAGCAGGAGACTAGTGTCCTTAGATACGCAGTATTTT
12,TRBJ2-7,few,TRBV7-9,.,CASSLASVGQYF,TGTGCCAGCAGCTTAGCTTCGGTGGGACAGTACTTC
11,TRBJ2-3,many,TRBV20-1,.,CSIGLTDTQYF,TGCAGTATAGGATTGACAGATACGCAGTATTTT
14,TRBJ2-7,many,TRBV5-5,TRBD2,CASSRTSGVYEQYF,TGTGCCAGCAGCCGGACTAGCGGGGTCTACGAGCAGTACTTC
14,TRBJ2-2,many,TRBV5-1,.,CASSPPENTGELFF,TGCGCCAGCAGCCCCCCTGAGAACACCGGGGAGCTGTTTTTT
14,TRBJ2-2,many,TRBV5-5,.,CASGGGRSTGELFF,TGTGCCAGCGGGGGAGGCCGGAGCACCGGGGAGCTGTTTTTT
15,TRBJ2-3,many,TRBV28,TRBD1,CASSLTGGSTDTQYF,TGTGCCAGCAGTTTAACAGGGGGGTCCACAGATACGCAGTATTTT
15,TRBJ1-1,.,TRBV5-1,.,CASSLDTGLNTEAFF,TGCGCCAGCAGCTTGGATACAGGTCTGAACACTGAAGCTTTCTTT
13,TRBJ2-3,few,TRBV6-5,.,CASSYSNTDTQYF,TGTGCCAGCAGTTACTCGAACACAGATACGCAGTATTTT
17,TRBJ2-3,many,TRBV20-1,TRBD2,CSARVSGGASSTDTQYF,TGCAGTGCTAGAGTAAGCGGGGGGGCCTCTAGCACAGATACGCAGTATTTT
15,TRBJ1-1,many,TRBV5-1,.,CASKGGWEANTEAFF,TGCGCCAGCAAAGGGGGGTGGGAAGCTAACACTGAAGCTTTCTTT
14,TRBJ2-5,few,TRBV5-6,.,CASSWSQGVKTQYF,TGTGCCAGCAGCTGGAGCCAGGGAGTAAAGACCCAGTACTTC
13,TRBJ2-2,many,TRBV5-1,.,CASSRGSTGELFF,TGCGCCAGCAGCCGGGGGAGCACCGGGGAGCTGTTTTTT
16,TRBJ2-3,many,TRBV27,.,CASSYFASGGADTQYF,TGTGCCAGCAGTTACTTCGCTAGTGGGGGTGCAGATACGCAGTATTTT
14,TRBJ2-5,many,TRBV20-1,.,CSAREAGKKETQYF,TGCAGTGCTAGAGAAGCCGGGAAGAAAGAGACCCAGTACTTC
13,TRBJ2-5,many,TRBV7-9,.,CASRPGVSETQYF,TGTGCCAGCAGGCCAGGGGTCTCAGAGACCCAGTACTTC
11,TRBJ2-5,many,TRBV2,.,CASMAGETQYF,TGTGCCAGCATGGCGGGAGAGACCCAGTACTTC
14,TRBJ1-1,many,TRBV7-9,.,CASSPDGPNTEAFF,TGTGCCAGCAGCCCGGACGGTCCGAACACTGAAGCTTTCTTT
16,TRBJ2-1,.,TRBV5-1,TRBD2,CASSLRTSGGVNEQFF,TGCGCCAGCAGCCTCCGGACTAGCGGGGGGGTGAATGAGCAGTTCTTC
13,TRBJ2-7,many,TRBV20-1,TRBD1,CSALPRDSYEQYF,TGCAGTGCCCTGCCCCGGGACAGCTACGAGCAGTACTTC
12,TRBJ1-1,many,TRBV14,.,CASSQLTNEAFF,TGTGCCAGCAGCCAGCTGACCAATGAAGCTTTCTTT
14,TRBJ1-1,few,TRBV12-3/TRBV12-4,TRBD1,CASSFVTGGPEAFF,TGTGCCAGCAGTTTTGTTACAGGGGGCCCTGAAGCTTTCTTT
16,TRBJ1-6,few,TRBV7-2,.,CASSWAKGWLNSPLNF,TGTGCCAGCAGCTGGGCGAAGGGGTGGCTTAATTCACCCCTCAACTTT